The entry below describes one T cell receptor beta chain. What it binds is not known. Primers: 60 Vbeta forward and 13 Jbeta reverse. The table came from immunoSEQ multiplex PCR; TCRdb's copy has only in-frame clones and leaves some out. This table has hundreds of thousands of clones, 70% to 85% appearing once. This record belongs to a study of cytomegalovirus exposure and HLA in healthy donors. Broader study findings: For TCR beta chains, V- and J-gene trimming was later linked to a missense DCLRE1C variant. A later analysis, which compared TCR beta chains of equal frequency, found the HLA-associated ones more clonally expanded. What was likely a sequencing artifact was a cluster of highly shared sequence variants. It was taken for granted in presence/absence analyses that sequencing depth across donors was roughly uniform.

The sample comprised PBMCs. The receptor was derived from a woman aged 40-49 years in good health and CMV-seronegative.

The CDR3 nucleotides read TGTGCCAGCAGTCGGGATGGAGAGACCCAGTACTTC. Protein: CASSRDGETQYF. The chain links TRBV7-2 to TRBJ2-7, with a possible D match to TRBD2 (5 bases). The closer fit of TRBJ2-5 to the DNA end suggests the J call may be wrong. This CDR3 has 12 amino acids. The germline V gene encodes CDR1 SGHTA and CDR2 FQGNSA.